These 14 T cell receptor beta chains originate from one sample sequenced in a study of T-cell memory formation after mild COVID-19. TCRdb re-called the 5' RACE reads through MiXCR, storing one row per CDR3 protein. Of a few hundred thousand distinct CDR3 sequences in the sample, roughly an eighth were seen once. Sequencing was done on a sample of PBMCs or a T cell subset sorted from them (not recorded which). The receptors were gathered from a man aged 18 to 30 who had mild COVID-19 (a few samples of this study predate the infection). Cell type and time point are not known.

The rearrangement uses TRBV20-1 and TRBJ1-1, with no clear D. Deletions cut 6 bases from V and 1 base from J, with 6 bases between. Germline CDR1 reads DFQATT; CDR2 reads SNEGSKA (reference sequence). The length of the CDR3 is 11 residues. CDR3 in DNA: TGCAGTGCAGGGAGGAACACTGAAGCTTTCTTT. Amino acid sequence: CSAGRNTEAFF.

To note about this clonotype: Mismatch with germline at one junction end may stem from a read error. The rearrangement links TRBV4-1 to TRBJ2-1, with 10 bases identical to TRBD2. The V gene's germline CDR1 is MGHRA and CDR2 YSYEKL. The CDR3 is made up of 16 amino acids. The CDR3: CSSSPQAGGPWNEQFF. Written as DNA, the CDR3 is TGCTCCAGCAGCCCCCAAGCGGGGGGGCCGTGGAATGAGCAGTTCTTC.

This chain joins TRBV4-3 and TRBJ1-2, with 9 bases matching TRBD1. CDR1 and CDR2 (germline): LGHNA, YSLEER. This CDR3 region has 15 residues. V trimming: 1 base; J trimming: 9 bases; junction bases outside the gene matches: 9. The CDR3 DNA follows: TGCGCCAGCAGCCAAGTTCCGGGACAGGGCCCTAGCTACACCTTC. This gives the protein CASSQVPGQGPSYTF.

This clonotype was seen a few times. The rearrangement uses TRBV20-1 and TRBJ2-4; D could derive from TRBD1 or TRBD2 (5 bases each). Germline CDR1 and CDR2: DFQATT and SNEGSKA (reference sequence). The V end lost 0 bases, the J end lost 1 base, and 10 bases lay between the germline ends. The CDR3 runs 15 residues. In nucleotides, the CDR3 is TGCAGTGCTAGAGATTGGGGGTTCGCCAAAAACATTCAGTACTTC. Translated: CSARDWGFAKNIQYF.

The chain combines TRBV10-3 with TRBJ1-1, with 10 bases matching TRBD1. The CDR3 runs 16 residues. Germline trimming cut 7 bases from V and 5 bases from J; bases unmatched to any gene: 13. The germline gives CDR1 ENHRY, CDR2 SYGVKD. The DNA of the CDR3 is TGTGCCATCAAGGATGGGACAGGGGTTTCTAGGACTGAAGCTTTCTTT. This codes for CAIKDGTGVSRTEAFF.

This clonotype was detected only a few times. V usage is TRBV5-1 and J usage is TRBJ1-1, with no clear D. The CDR3 extends over 14 amino acids. V lost 0 bases to trimming and J lost 3 bases, with 9 bases between them. Per the germline V gene, CDR1 is SGHRS and CDR2 is YFSETQ. The CDR3 DNA sequence: TGCGCCAGCAGCTTGGGTCCCTACCACACTGAAGCTTTCTTT. It translates to CASSLGPYHTEAFF.

This clonotype occurred a few times. The chain combines TRBV7-9 with TRBJ2-2; D gene ambiguous. This CDR3 spans 13 amino acids. Germline V gene lookup returns CDR1 SEHNR and CDR2 FQNEAQ (reference sequence). V lost 2 bases to trimming and J lost 6 bases, with 7 bases between them. The CDR3 nucleotides are TGTGCCAGCAGCTTAAAACAGCCCGGGGAGCTGTTTTTT. Protein product: CASSLKQPGELFF.

Only a few counts were recorded for this clonotype. A junction boundary mismatches the germline segment, possibly from a read error. The chain carries TRBV9 and TRBJ2-3; TRBD2 matches 9 bases. The CDR3 runs 14 residues. The V gene's germline CDR1 is SGDLS and CDR2 YYNGEE. The CDR3 reads CASSAGTSRDTQYF. The CDR3 DNA reads as TGTGCCAGCAGCGCCGGGACTAGCAGAGATACGCAGTATTTT.

This clonotype was detected only a few times. This chain's CDR3 is CASSQGTGSSAGYTF. The CDR3 nucleotides read TGTGCCAGCAGCCAAGGGACAGGGTCATCGGCGGGCTACACCTTC. The genes are TRBV3-1 and TRBJ1-2; TRBD1 matches at 8 bases. Germline CDR1 and CDR2: LGHDT and YNNKEL (reference sequence). This CDR3 is 15 amino acids long. Germline trimming cut 1 base from V and 8 bases from J; bases unmatched to any gene: 9.

This chain joins TRBV20-1 and TRBJ1-6; no reliable D call. CDR1 DFQATT and CDR2 SNEGSKA come from the germline V gene (reference sequence). The CDR3 covers 18 residues. V was shortened by 3 bases and J by 5 bases, with 23 bases between the two germline ends. The CDR3 sequence is CSARRGNGVSGHNSPLHF. CDR3 in DNA: TGCAGTGCTAGGCGGGGAAACGGCGTCTCCGGGCATAATTCACCCCTCCACTTT.

The sample holds a few counts of this clonotype. The chain recombines TRBV5-1 with TRBJ2-3, with a tentative D call TRBD1 (6 bases). V lost 2 bases to trimming and J lost 1 base, with 14 bases between them. The CDR3 is 16 residues long. From germline, CDR1 is SGHRS and CDR2 YFSETQ. CDR3 protein: CASSFQGPRGTDTQYF. CDR3 DNA sequence: TGCGCCAGCAGCTTTCAGGGGCCGAGGGGCACAGATACGCAGTATTTT.

This chain joins TRBV6-5 and TRBJ1-5, with D perhaps TRBD1 (5 bases). Germline values: CDR1 MNHEY, CDR2 SVGAGI. This CDR3 is 13 amino acids long. The V gene lost 4 bases and the J gene lost 4 bases, with 8 bases spanning the gap. This chain's CDR3 is CASSSQDNQPQHF. The CDR3 DNA reads TGTGCCAGCAGTTCACAGGATAATCAGCCCCAGCATTTT.

This rearrangement joins TRBV5-1 to TRBJ2-5; 8 nucleotides line up with TRBD2. Germline CDR1 is SGHRS and CDR2 is YFSETQ. The CDR3 sequence is 17 residues long. V lost 0 bases and J lost 1; bases outside the gene matches: 8. CDR3 sequence reads: CASSLVAGGPTQETQYF. As DNA, the CDR3 is TGCGCCAGCAGCTTGGTTGCGGGGGGACCTACCCAAGAGACCCAGTACTTC.

This clonotype was recorded a few times. The chain has TRBV12-3 or TRBV12-4 and TRBJ2-7; 9 bases agree with TRBD1. V shed 7 bases, J shed 8 bases, and the junction held 12 bases outside the gene matches. This CDR3 is built from 14 residues. The CDR3 region is CASNPGQGDYKQYF. The CDR3 DNA sequence: TGTGCCAGCAACCCGGGACAGGGTGATTACAAGCAGTACTTC.